This T cell receptor beta chain was profiled in a study of blood T cell repertoires in COVID-19. Study in general: PBMCs, B-cell-depleted T cells, or T cells were the source of the cDNA or gDNA that made up the material.

Profiled with immunoSEQ multiplex PCR; TCRdb holds only in-frame clones, not every one. The profile shows 250,000 to 300,000 clones, roughly 88% of them singletons. Input material: PBMCs or T cells enriched from blood (not recorded which). The source is a middle-aged woman with acute COVID-19.

DNA of the CDR3: TGCGCCAGCAGCCAAGGCCCGGCGGGGGAGACCCAGTACTTC. Translating gives CASSQGPAGETQYF. This chain links TRBV4-1 with TRBJ2-5; possible D gene TRBD2, 6 bases. Trimming stripped 1 base from V and 5 bases from J, with 11 bases between. Germline V CDR1 and CDR2: MGHRA, YSYEKL. CDR3 length: 14 amino acids.